This T cell receptor beta chain derives from a study of siplizumab effects on memory and regulatory T cells. Study-wide points: There were only a minor fraction of alloreactive clones that mapped to unstimulated subsets. Proliferating Tregs' suppressive function in siplizumab cultures went unconfirmed. Alloreactive sequences from unstimulated CD4+ memory cells fell significantly with siplizumab. Naive T cells apparently outstripped memory cells in diversity and seemed major alloresponse contributors.

V trimming: 0 bases; J trimming: 13 bases; junction bases outside the gene matches: 5. The germline gives CDR1 MGHRA, CDR2 YSYEKL. This CDR3 has 13 amino acids. Assay used: immunoSEQ multiplex PCR; TCRdb lists only in-frame clones, some missing. The table records around 95,000 clones, about 94% of them present only once. In regard to this clone: What it recognizes is unknown.

Sequencing used non-Treg CD4+ T cells sorted from blood. This chain uses TRBV4-1 with TRBJ2-1; TRBD2 matches 8 bases. The receptor was isolated from a human donor in good health. The CDR3 loop is CASSQEASGSQFF. The CDR3 DNA reads as TGCGCCAGCAGCCAAGAAGCGAGCGGGAGCCAGTTCTTC.